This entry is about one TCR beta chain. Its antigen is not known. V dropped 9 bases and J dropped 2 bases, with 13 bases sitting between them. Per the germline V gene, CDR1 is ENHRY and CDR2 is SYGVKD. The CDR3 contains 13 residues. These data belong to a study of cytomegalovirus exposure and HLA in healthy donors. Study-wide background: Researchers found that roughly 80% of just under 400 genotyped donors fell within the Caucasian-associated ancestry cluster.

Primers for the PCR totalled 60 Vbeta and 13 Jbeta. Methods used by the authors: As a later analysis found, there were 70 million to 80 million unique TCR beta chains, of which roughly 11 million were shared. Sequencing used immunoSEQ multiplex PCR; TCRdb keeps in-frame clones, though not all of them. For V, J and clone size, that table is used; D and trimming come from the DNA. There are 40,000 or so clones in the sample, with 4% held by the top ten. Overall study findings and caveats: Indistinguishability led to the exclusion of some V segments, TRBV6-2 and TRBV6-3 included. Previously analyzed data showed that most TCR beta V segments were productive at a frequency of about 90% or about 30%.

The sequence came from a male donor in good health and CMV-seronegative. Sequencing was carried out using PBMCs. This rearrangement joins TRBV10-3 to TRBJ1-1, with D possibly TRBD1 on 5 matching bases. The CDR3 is CAMGRTLNTEAFF. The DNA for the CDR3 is TGTGCCATGGGTAGGACACTTAACACTGAAGCTTTCTTT.